A single sample gave rise to the 25 T cell receptor beta chains below, sequenced in a study of blood T cells in healthy people across ages. Primed by a sample-barcoded 5' primer and a J-beta primer mix, a second PCR proceeded for 7 to 11 cycles. In TCRdb, the 5' RACE reads were re-called with MiXCR into one record per CDR3 protein. The data hold 650,000 to 700,000 distinct CDR3 sequences, with 32% observed a single time. The sample comprised blood. The receptors shown here come from a woman aged 80 or over in good health.

This clonotype was found a few times. This chain links TRBV20-1 with TRBJ2-5; TRBD1 or TRBD2 may be the D gene (5 bases each). The V gene lost 3 bases and the J gene lost 4 bases, with 9 bases spanning the gap. CDR3 length equals 12 residues. Germline-derived CDR1 and CDR2 are DFQATT and SNEGSKA (reference sequence). CDR3 nucleotide sequence: TGCAGTGCTAGTCCTGGGGGAGAGACCCAGTACTTC. This sequence encodes CSASPGGETQYF.

In its sample, this clonotype was seen many times. The chain is built from TRBV7-2 and TRBJ1-5; D is perhaps TRBD1 (5 bases). This CDR3 contains 14 residues. V lost 5 bases and J 4 bases, leaving 12 bases between the germline ends. Germline V gene lookup returns CDR1 SGHTA and CDR2 FQGNSA. In DNA form, the CDR3 reads TGTGCCAGCAGCCCACGTTCAGGGAATCAGCCCCAGCATTTT. It encodes CASSPRSGNQPQHF.

The V gene is TRBV13, the J gene TRBJ2-1, with a tentative D call TRBD2 (6 bases). The ends were cut back, 5 bases at V and 0 bases at J, with 17 bases in the middle. Germline V gene lookup returns CDR1 PRHDT and CDR2 FYEKMQ (reference sequence). This CDR3 has 17 amino acids. The CDR3 region is CASSTAGSQSSYNEQFF. CDR3 nucleotides: TGTGCCAGCAGCACAGCGGGTTCACAGAGCTCCTACAATGAGCAGTTCTTC.

On this clonotype itself: Sequence at one end of the junction differs from germline and may be a read error. The chain uses TRBV7-2 and TRBJ2-7; 7 nucleotides agree with TRBD2. The germline CDR1 and CDR2 sequences are SGHTA and FQGNSA. The CDR3 totals 12 residues. This chain's CDR3 is CVSSLGLGEQYF. The CDR3 DNA follows: TGTGTCAGCAGCCTCGGACTAGGTGAGCAGTACTTC.

The chain is built from TRBV7-2 and TRBJ2-7; D uncertain. The DNA end is more similar to TRBJ2-5, so the J call may be wrong. The CDR3 is 12 residues long. Germline V gene data show CDR1 as SGHTA and CDR2 as FQGNSA. The CDR3 bases are TGTGCCAGCAGCCCACGGTGGGCGACCCAGTACTTC. Residues: CASSPRWATQYF.

This CDR3 reads CASSFTPLAGLETQYF. In DNA form, the CDR3 reads TGTGCCAGCAGCTTTACTCCTCTAGCGGGGTTAGAGACCCAGTACTTC. This rearrangement joins TRBV7-9 to TRBJ2-5; 9 positions match TRBD2. This CDR3 comprises 16 residues. Germline V gives CDR1 SEHNR, CDR2 FQNEAQ (reference sequence). V shed 3 bases and J 4 bases; nucleotides not matched to a gene: 9.

This clonotype was observed many times. V is TRBV6-2 or TRBV6-3 and J is TRBJ2-7, with TRBD1 matching over 11 bases. Unmatched junction bases numbered 12, after V lost 3 bases and J lost 5 bases. The V gene's germline CDR1 is MNHEY and CDR2 SVGEGT. The CDR3 has 17 amino acids. The CDR3 spells CASSYGGQGANEHEQYF. In nucleotides, the CDR3 is TGTGCCAGCAGTTATGGCGGACAGGGGGCAAACGAGCACGAGCAGTACTTC.

This clonotype occurred once. This may arise from a read error, as a much more abundant clone is one base away. The chain is built from TRBV27 and TRBJ1-2, with 8 nucleotides matching TRBD1. The CDR3 contains 16 residues. V was clipped by 4 bases and J by 8 bases; unmatched bases: 15. CDR1 and CDR2 from the germline V gene are MNHEY and SMNVEV (reference sequence). CDR3 coding DNA: TGTGCCAGCAGTTCCCCGGGTTTCGGACAGGGCAACGGCTACACCTTC. This codes for CASSSPGFGQGNGYTF.

This clonotype was picked up a small number of times. This may be a read error, as it is one base from a much larger clone. The rearrangement uses TRBV9 and TRBJ2-4; D tentatively fits TRBD1 or TRBD2 (5 bases each). The J call could be wrong; TRBJ2-7 is a better fit for the DNA end. From germline, CDR1 is SGDLS and CDR2 YYNGEE. CDR3 length equals 13 residues. CDR3 sequence: CASSAGSEGEQYF. In DNA form, the CDR3 reads TGTGCCAGCAGCGCAGGGTCAGAGGGCGAGCAGTACTTC.

The CDR3 protein is CSAHRAQETQYF. The CDR3 DNA reads TGCAGTGCTCACCGGGCCCAAGAGACCCAGTACTTC. The rearrangement joins TRBV20-1 to TRBJ2-5; D ambiguous. V was pared by 5 bases and J by 1 base, with 8 bases between. CDR1 is DFQATT and CDR2 is SNEGSKA in the germline V gene (reference sequence). The CDR3 is 12 amino acids.

The J gene is TRBJ2-4, the V gene TRBV12-3 or TRBV12-4, with 7 nucleotides matching TRBD2. V lost 6 bases, J lost 7 bases, and 6 bases stayed unmatched. This CDR3 is built from 13 residues. CDR3 nucleotides: TGTGCCAGCAGGGGCGGGAGCAGTAACATTCAGTACTTC. This codes for CASRGGSSNIQYF.

In its sample, this clonotype was seen many times. The rearrangement links TRBV5-6 to TRBJ2-3; perhaps TRBD2 as D (6 bases). This CDR3 is 14 amino acids long. V lost 4 bases and J 4 bases, leaving 13 bases between the germline ends. CDR1 is SGHDT, CDR2 YYEEEE, per germline. The CDR3 sequence: CASSPGGVADTQYF. The CDR3 DNA sequence: TGTGCCAGCAGCCCAGGAGGGGTTGCAGATACGCAGTATTTT.

As concerns this clonotype: A junction boundary mismatches the germline segment, possibly from a read error. The rearrangement joins TRBV6-1 to TRBJ1-2; TRBD1 might be the D (6 bases). Germline V CDR1 and CDR2: MNHNS, SASEGT. The CDR3 length is 17 residues. The CDR3 region is CASSDSGAPTINYGYAF. In nucleotides, the CDR3 is TGTGCCAGCAGTGATTCGGGGGCTCCCACGATTAACTATGGCTACGCCTTC.

This clonotype has a count of ten or more. The genes are TRBV4-1 and TRBJ2-3, with 15 nucleotides matching TRBD2. The CDR3 is 19 amino acids. Germline trimming cut 4 bases from V and 3 bases from J; bases unmatched to any gene: 11. Germline assignment: CDR1 MGHRA and CDR2 YSYEKL. The CDR3 here is CASSLQFGLAGGHTDTQYF. As DNA, the CDR3 is TGCGCCAGCAGCCTTCAGTTTGGACTAGCGGGGGGGCATACAGATACGCAGTATTTT.

The V call is TRBV7-8, the J call TRBJ2-7; tentative D call: TRBD1 (5 bases). V gave up 5 bases and J gave up 5 bases, with 22 bases separating them. CDR3 size: 16 residues. CDR1 and CDR2 (germline): SGHVS, FQNEAQ. The CDR3 region is CASSLISVGAVHEQYF. The CDR3 nucleotides read TGTGCCAGCAGCCTAATTTCTGTTGGGGCAGTTCACGAGCAGTACTTC.

Only a few counts were recorded for this clonotype. The gene calls are TRBV7-9 and TRBJ1-2; 7 positions agree with TRBD1. This CDR3 is built from 17 residues. The J segment lost 5 bases and the V segment lost 4 bases, leaving 16 bases of the junction unmatched. Germline V gives CDR1 SEHNR, CDR2 FQNEAQ (reference sequence). The CDR3 nucleotides are TGTGCCAGCAGCTCTCATTGGACAGGTCAAAGGCGGTATGGCTACACCTTC. It is translated as CASSSHWTGQRRYGYTF.

There are many counts of this clonotype. CDR3 residues: CASSPRTSGGSSGANVLTF. The CDR3 DNA follows: TGTGCCAGCAGCCCCAGGACTAGCGGGGGGAGCTCTGGGGCCAACGTCCTGACTTTC. The gene calls are TRBV7-6 and TRBJ2-6; 14 bases match TRBD2. Trimming removed 5 bases from V and 0 bases from J; junction bases left unmatched: 6. From germline, CDR1 is SGHVS and CDR2 FNYEAQ. The CDR3 runs 19 residues.

This clonotype has at least ten counts. The chain joins TRBV2 to TRBJ2-5; 13 bases line up with TRBD2. The J segment lost 1 base and the V segment lost 8 bases, leaving 16 bases of the junction unmatched. CDR3 length: 19 amino acids. Germline CDR1 SNHLY, CDR2 FYNNEI. CDR3 nucleotide sequence: TGTGCCAGCCTAGTGGTCGTGAAACTAGCGGGGGGGCTCCAAGAGACCCAGTACTTC. It codes for CASLVVVKLAGGLQETQYF.

In its sample, this clonotype was seen many times. The V and J genes are TRBV12-3 or TRBV12-4 and TRBJ2-1, with a tentative D call TRBD2 (6 bases). Trimming shortened V by 3 bases and J by 0 bases, and 15 bases separated the two germline ends. This CDR3 is built from 17 residues. The CDR3 spells CASSFYGTQISYNEQFF. The CDR3 DNA reads as TGTGCCAGCAGTTTTTACGGGACTCAAATCTCCTACAATGAGCAGTTCTTC.

V and J are TRBV13 and TRBJ1-1, with D possibly being TRBD1 (6 bases). Looked up from germline, CDR1 is PRHDT and CDR2 is FYEKMQ (reference sequence). Trimming stripped 5 bases from V and 7 bases from J, with 14 bases between. There are 13 residues in the CDR3. The CDR3 coding sequence is TGTGCCAGCAGCCAGTCGGGGGCCGGTGAAGCTTTCTTT. Amino acid sequence: CASSQSGAGEAFF.

This clonotype was seen only a few times. The rearrangement links TRBV6-6 to TRBJ1-4, with 7 bases aligning to TRBD1. With V trimmed by 7 bases and J by 8 bases, 10 bases remained unmatched. Germline CDR1 reads MNHNY; CDR2 reads SVGAGI (reference sequence). The CDR3 totals 14 residues. Here the CDR3 reads CASNRGRDREKLFF. The CDR3 coding sequence is TGTGCCAGCAACAGGGGCAGGGACCGAGAAAAACTGTTTTTT.

This clonotype was seen only a few times. The V and J genes are TRBV25-1 and TRBJ1-5; no clear D gene. The CDR3 is 13 residues long. Trimming pared 2 bases from V and 6 bases from J, leaving 8 bases between. Germline CDR1 reads MGHDK; CDR2 reads SYGVNS. The CDR3 DNA is TGTGCCAGCAGTGAAGCATTCGGTCAGCCCCAGCATTTT. Translated, it gives CASSEAFGQPQHF.

In the case of this clonotype: An end of the junction differs from the germline gene, which may be a read error. V usage is TRBV3-1 and J usage is TRBJ2-7; 7 bases align to TRBD2. This CDR3 is built from 16 residues. Germline CDR1 is LGHDT and CDR2 is YNNKEL (reference sequence). The CDR3 is CASSLRRGVNNNERYF. The CDR3 DNA reads as TGTGCCAGCAGCCTCCGTCGGGGGGTGAATAACAATGAGCGGTACTTC.

This clonotype came up many times. The chain's CDR3 is CATSYKGEQYF. In DNA form, the CDR3 reads TGTGCCACCAGTTATAAGGGCGAGCAGTACTTC. The chain couples TRBV24-1 to TRBJ2-7; no definite D call. The germline V and J ends were trimmed by 6 bases and 6 bases, with 8 bases remaining between them. The CDR3 totals 11 residues. Germline values: CDR1 KGHDR, CDR2 SFDVKD.

This clonotype was counted once. The rearrangement links TRBV2 to TRBJ2-3; possibly TRBD1 or TRBD2 for D (5 bases each). The germline gives CDR1 SNHLY, CDR2 FYNNEI. This CDR3 region has 15 residues. V dropped 5 bases and J dropped 4 bases, with 16 bases sitting between them. The CDR3 region has the DNA TGTGCCAGCAGTAAAGGTCAGGGAGAGGCAGATACGCAGTATTTT. Encoded protein: CASSKGQGEADTQYF.